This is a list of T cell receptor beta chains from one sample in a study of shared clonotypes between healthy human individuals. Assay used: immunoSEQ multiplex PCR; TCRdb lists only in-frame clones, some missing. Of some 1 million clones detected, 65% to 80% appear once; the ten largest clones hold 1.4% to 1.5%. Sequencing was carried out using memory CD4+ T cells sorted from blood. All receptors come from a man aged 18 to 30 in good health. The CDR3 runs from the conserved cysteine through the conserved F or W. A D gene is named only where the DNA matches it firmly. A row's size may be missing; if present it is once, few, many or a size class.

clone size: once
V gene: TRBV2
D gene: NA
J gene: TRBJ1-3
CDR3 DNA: TGTGCCAGCATGGGAGGGATCGACTCTGGAAACACCATATATTTT
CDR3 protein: CASMGGIDSGNTIYF

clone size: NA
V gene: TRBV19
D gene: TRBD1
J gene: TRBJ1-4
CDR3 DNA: TGTGCCAGTAGTCTAAAGGGACAGAAAAATGAAAAACTGTTTTTT
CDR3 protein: CASSLKGQKNEKLFF

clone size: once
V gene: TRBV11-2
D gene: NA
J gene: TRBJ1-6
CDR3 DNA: TGTGCCAGCAGCCCCCCCCCAGGTTCTTCCTATCGGCGTAATTCACCCCTCCACTTT
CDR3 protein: CASSPPPGSSYRRNSPLHF

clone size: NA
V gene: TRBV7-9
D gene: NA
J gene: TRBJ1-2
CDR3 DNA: TGTGCCAGCAGCTCCTCCTCGGGCAGGACAGATGGCTACACCTTC
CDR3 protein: CASSSSSGRTDGYTF

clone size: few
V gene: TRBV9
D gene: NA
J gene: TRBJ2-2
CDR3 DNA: TGTGCCAGCAGCGCACAGGGTAGCATCGGGGAGCTGTTTTTT
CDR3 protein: CASSAQGSIGELFF

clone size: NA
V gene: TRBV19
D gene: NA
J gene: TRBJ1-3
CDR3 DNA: TGTGCCAGTAGTGTCGACGGAGGTGGAAACACCATATATTTT
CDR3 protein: CASSVDGGGNTIYF

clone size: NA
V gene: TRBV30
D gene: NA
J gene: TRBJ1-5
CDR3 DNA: TGTGCCTGGAGTCATCAGGGAACCAGCAATCAGCCCCAGCATTTT
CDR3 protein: CAWSHQGTSNQPQHF

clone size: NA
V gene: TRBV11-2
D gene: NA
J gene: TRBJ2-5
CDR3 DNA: TGTGCCAGCAGCTTAGATCCCCCGGGAACAGTTCAAGAGACCCAGTACTTC
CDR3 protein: CASSLDPPGTVQETQYF

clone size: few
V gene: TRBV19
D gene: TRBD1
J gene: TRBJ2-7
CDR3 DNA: TGTGCCAGTAGTATCGGTTCGACAGGGACCTACGAGCAGTACTTC
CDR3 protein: CASSIGSTGTYEQYF

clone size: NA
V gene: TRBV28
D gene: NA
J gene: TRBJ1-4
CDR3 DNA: TGTGCCAGCAGCCACGACAGGAAGGGGGTTGAAAAACTGTTTTTT
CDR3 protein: CASSHDRKGVEKLFF

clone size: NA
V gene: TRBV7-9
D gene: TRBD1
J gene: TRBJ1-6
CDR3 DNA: TGTGCCAGCAGCTTAGTTCAGGGGGACGAGTCACCCCTCCACTTT
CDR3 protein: CASSLVQGDESPLHF

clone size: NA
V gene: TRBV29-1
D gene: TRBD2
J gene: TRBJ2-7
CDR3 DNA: TGCAGCGTTTCTAGCGGACCCTACGAGCAGTACTTC
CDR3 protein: CSVSSGPYEQYF

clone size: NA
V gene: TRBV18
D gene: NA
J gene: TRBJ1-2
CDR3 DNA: TGTGCCAGCTCACCCCCGGGAGGCTATGGCTACACCTTC
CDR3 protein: CASSPPGGYGYTF

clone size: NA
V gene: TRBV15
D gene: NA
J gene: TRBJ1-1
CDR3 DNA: TGTGCCACCAGCAGTTCACCGGCAGCTGAAGCTTTCTTT
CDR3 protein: CATSSSPAAEAFF

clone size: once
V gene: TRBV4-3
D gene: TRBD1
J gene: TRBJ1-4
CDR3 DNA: TGCGCCAGCAGCTACAGGGGTGGACAGCCTAATGAAAAACTGTTTTTT
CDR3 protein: CASSYRGGQPNEKLFF

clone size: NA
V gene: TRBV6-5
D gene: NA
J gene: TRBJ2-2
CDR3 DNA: TGTGCCAGCAGTTACTCTTACGGGAGCGGGGAGCTGTTTTTT
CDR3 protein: CASSYSYGSGELFF

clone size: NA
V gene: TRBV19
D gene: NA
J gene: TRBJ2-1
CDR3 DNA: TGTGCCAGTAGTTGGGGCTACAATGAGCAGTTCTTC
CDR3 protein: CASSWGYNEQFF

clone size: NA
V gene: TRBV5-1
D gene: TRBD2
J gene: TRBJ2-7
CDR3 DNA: TGCGCCAGCAGCCCCGGGACTAGTGGGGAGCAGTACTTC
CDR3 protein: CASSPGTSGEQYF

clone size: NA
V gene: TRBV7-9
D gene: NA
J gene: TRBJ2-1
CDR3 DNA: TGTGCCAGCAGCTTACAGGGCGGAAGCTACAATGAGCAGTTCTTC
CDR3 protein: CASSLQGGSYNEQFF

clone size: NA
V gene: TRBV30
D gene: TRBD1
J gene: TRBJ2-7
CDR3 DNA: TGTGCCTGGAGTATAGGGGGGACAGGGGCCTACGAGCAGTACTTC
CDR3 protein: CAWSIGGTGAYEQYF

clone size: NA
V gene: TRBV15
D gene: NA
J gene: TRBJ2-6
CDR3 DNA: TGTGCCACCACCTCGGGGCGCTCTGGGGCCAACGTCCTGACTTTC
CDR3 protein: CATTSGRSGANVLTF

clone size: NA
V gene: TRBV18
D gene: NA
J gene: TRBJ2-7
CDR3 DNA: TGTGCCAGCTCACCAGGGGCAACCTACGAGCAGTACTTC
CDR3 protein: CASSPGATYEQYF

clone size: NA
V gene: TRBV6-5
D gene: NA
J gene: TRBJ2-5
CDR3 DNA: TGTGCCAGCTCTCGACAGGAGGTTGGGGAGACCCAGTACTTC
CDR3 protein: CASSRQEVGETQYF

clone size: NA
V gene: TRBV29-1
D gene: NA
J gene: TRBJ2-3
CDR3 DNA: TGCAGCGTTGTGGTGTCTACAGATACGCAGTATTTT
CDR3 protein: CSVVVSTDTQYF

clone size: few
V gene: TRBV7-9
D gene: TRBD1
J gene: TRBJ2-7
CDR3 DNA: TGTGCCAGCAGCTTATCAGGGGGCTACGAGCAGTACTTC
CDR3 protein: CASSLSGGYEQYF

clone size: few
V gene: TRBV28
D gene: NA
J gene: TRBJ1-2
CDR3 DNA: TGTGCCAGCAGTTTTGGCTATGGCTACACCTTC
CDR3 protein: CASSFGYGYTF

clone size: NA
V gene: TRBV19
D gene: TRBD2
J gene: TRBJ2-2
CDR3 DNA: TGTGCCAGTAGTATTTTAGGACTAGCGGACACCGGGGAGCTGTTTTTT
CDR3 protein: CASSILGLADTGELFF

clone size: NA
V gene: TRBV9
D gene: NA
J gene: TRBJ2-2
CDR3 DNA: TGTGCCAGCAGCGTCTCAGGAAACACCGGGGAGCTGTTTTTT
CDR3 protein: CASSVSGNTGELFF

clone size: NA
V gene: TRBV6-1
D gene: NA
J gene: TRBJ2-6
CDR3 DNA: TGTGCCAGCAGGGCGGGGACTGGGGCCAACGTCCTGACTTTC
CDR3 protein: CASRAGTGANVLTF

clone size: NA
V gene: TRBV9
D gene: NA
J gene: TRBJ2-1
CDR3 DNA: TGTGCCAGCAGCGTAGCGGCCACCACCTACAATGAGCAGTTCTTC
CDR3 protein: CASSVAATTYNEQFF

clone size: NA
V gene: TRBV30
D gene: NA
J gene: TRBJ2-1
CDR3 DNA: TGTGCCTGGAGTGAATCGCCCGGGGAGCAGTTCTTC
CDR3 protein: CAWSESPGEQFF

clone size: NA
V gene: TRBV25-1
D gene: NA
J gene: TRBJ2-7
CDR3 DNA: TGTGCCAGCAGCGGGGCCCCCGGGAGCGAGCAGTACTTC
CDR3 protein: CASSGAPGSEQYF

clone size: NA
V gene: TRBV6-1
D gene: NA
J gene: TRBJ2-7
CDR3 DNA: TGTGCCAGCAGGAGCGGCTACGAGCAGTACTTC
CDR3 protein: CASRSGYEQYF

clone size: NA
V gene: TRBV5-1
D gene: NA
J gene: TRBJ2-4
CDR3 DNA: TGCGCCAGCAGGAACCATGACCCCAACATTCAGTACTTC
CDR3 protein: CASRNHDPNIQYF

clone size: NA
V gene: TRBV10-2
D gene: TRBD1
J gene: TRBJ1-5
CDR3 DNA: TGCGCCAGCAGTGAGTCGGGACAGGGGACTAGGAATCAGCCCCAGCATTTT
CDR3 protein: CASSESGQGTRNQPQHF

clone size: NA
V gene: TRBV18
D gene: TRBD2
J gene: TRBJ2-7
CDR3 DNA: TGTGCCAGCTCACAAGGACTAGCGGGTTCCTACGAGCAGTACTTC
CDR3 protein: CASSQGLAGSYEQYF

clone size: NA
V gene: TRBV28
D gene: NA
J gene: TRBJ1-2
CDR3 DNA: TGTGCCAGCAGTCCACCAACTGTACTTGGGGGTAACTATGGCTACACCTTC
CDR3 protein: CASSPPTVLGGNYGYTF

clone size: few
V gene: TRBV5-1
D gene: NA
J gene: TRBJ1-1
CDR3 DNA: TGCGCCAGCAGATACAGCAACACTGAAGCTTTCTTT
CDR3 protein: CASRYSNTEAFF

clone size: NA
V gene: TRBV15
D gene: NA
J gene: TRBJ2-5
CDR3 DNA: TGTGCCACCAGCAGTGGGGGTCAGGTTGAGACCCAGTACTTC
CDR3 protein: CATSSGGQVETQYF

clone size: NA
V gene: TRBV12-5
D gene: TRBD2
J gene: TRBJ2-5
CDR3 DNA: TGTGCTAGTGGTTTGGGGGGACTAGGCGGAGAGACCCAGTACTTC
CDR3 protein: CASGLGGLGGETQYF

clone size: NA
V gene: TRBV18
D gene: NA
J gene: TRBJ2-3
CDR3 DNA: TGTGCCAGCTCACCACCGGAGACTAGAAATACGCAGTATTTT
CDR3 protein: CASSPPETRNTQYF

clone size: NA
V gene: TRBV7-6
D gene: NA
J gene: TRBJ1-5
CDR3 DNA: TGTGCCAGCAGTCCCGGTTTTGGAGGCAATCAGCCCCAGCATTTT
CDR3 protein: CASSPGFGGNQPQHF

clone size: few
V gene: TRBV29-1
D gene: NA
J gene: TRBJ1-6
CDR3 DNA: TGCAGCGTCCGGACTGGAGGGTGGAGTTCACCCCTCCACTTT
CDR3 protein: CSVRTGGWSSPLHF

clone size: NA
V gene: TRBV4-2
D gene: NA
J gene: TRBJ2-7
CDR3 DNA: TGTGCCAGCAGCCAGAAGTGGTCCGCTAATGTGCAGTACTTC
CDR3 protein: CASSQKWSANVQYF

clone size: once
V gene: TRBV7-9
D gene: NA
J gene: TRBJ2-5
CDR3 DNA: TGTGCCAGCAGCTTAGCTACCGGCCAGCAAGAGACCCAGTACTTC
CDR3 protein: CASSLATGQQETQYF